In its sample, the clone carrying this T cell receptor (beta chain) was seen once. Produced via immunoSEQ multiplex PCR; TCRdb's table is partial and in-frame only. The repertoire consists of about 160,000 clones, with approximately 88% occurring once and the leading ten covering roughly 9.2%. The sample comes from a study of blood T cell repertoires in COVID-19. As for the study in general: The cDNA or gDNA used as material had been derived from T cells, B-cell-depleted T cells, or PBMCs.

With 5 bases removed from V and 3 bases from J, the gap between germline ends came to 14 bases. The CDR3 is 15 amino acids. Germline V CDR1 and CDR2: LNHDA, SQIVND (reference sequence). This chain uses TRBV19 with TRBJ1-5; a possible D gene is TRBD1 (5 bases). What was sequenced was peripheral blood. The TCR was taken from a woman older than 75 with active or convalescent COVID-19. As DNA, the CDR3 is TGTGCCAGTAGTTTGCGGGGGGTGGACAATCAGCCCCAGCATTTT. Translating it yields CASSLRGVDNQPQHF. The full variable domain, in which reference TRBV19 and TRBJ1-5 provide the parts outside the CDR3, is DGGITQSPKYLFRKEGQNVTLSCEQNLNHDAMYWYRQDPGQGLRLIYYSQIVNDFQKGDIAEGYSVSREKKESFPLTVTSAQKNPTAFYLCASSLRGVDNQPQHFGDGTRLSIL.